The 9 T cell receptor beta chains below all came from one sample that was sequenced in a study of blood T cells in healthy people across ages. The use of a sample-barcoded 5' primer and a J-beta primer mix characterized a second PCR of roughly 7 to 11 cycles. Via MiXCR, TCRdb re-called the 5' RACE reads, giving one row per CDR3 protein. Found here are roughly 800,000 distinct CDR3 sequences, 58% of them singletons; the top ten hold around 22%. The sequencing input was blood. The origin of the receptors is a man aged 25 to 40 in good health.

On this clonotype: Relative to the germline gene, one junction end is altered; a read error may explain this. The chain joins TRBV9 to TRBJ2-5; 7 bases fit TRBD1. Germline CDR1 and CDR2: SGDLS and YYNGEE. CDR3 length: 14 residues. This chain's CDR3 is CTSSLVGTEETQYF. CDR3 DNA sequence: TGTACCAGCAGCTTAGTCGGGACAGAAGAGACCCAGTACTTC.

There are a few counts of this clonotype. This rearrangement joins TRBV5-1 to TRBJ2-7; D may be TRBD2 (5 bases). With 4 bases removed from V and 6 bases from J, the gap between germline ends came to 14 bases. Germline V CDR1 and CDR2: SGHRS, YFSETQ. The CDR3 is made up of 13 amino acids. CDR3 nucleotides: TGCGCCAGCAGCCTACTGGACGGAGGCGAGCAGTACTTC. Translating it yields CASSLLDGGEQYF.

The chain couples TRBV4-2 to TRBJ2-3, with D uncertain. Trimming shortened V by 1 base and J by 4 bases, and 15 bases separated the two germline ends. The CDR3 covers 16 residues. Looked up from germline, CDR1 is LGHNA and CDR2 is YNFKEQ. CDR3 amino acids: CASSQVVAEFSDTQYF. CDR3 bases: TGTGCCAGCAGCCAAGTTGTGGCGGAGTTCTCAGATACGCAGTATTTT.

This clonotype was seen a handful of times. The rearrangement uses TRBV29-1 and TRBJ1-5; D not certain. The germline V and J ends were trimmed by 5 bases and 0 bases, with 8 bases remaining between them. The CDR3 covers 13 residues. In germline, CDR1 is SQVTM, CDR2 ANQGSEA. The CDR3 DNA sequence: TGCAGCGTTTTGGAGGGTAGCAATCAGCCCCAGCATTTT. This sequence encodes CSVLEGSNQPQHF.

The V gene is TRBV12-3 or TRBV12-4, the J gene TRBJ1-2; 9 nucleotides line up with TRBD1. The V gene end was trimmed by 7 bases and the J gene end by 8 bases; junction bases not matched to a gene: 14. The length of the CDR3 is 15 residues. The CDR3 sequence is CASTRSLRQGGGYTF. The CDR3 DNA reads TGTGCCAGCACCAGGTCCCTAAGACAGGGGGGAGGCTACACCTTC.

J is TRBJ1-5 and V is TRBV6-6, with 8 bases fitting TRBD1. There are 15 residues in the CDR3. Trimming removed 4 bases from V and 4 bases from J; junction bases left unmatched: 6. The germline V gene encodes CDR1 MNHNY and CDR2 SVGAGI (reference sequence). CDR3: CASSSEDRENQPQHF. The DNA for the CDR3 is TGTGCCAGCAGTTCCGAGGACAGGGAGAATCAGCCCCAGCATTTT.

The CDR3 protein is CASSPIPEAFF. CDR3 DNA sequence: TGTGCCAGCTCTCCAATCCCTGAAGCTTTCTTT. The chain joins TRBV18 to TRBJ1-1; D gene ambiguous. The CDR3 spans 11 residues. V lost 6 bases to trimming and J lost 6 bases, with 8 bases between them. The germline gives CDR1 KGHSH, CDR2 LQKENI.

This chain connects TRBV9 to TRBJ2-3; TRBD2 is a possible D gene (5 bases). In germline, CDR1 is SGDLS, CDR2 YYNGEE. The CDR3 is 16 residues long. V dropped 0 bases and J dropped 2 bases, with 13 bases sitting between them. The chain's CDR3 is CASSVVGSAITDTQYF. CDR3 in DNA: TGTGCCAGCAGCGTAGTTGGTAGCGCAATCACAGATACGCAGTATTTT.

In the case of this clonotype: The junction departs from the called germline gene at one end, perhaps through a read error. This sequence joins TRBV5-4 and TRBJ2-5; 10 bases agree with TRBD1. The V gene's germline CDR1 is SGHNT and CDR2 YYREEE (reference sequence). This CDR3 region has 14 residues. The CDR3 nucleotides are TGTGCCGGCAGTCGACAGGGGGCAGAAGAGACCCAGTACTTC. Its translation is CAGSRQGAEETQYF.